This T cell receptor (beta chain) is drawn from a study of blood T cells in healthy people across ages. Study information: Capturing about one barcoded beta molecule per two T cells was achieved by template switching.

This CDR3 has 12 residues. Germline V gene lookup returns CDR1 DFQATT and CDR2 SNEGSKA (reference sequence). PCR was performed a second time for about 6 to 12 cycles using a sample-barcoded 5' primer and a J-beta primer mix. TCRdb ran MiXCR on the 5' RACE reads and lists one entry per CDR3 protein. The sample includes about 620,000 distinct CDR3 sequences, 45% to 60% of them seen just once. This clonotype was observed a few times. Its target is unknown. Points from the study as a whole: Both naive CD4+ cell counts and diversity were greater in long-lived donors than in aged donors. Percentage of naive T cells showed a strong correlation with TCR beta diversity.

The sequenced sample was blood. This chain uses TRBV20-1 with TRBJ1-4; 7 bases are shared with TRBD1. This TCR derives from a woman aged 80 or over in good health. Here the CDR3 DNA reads TGCGGACGTCGACAGGGAGATGAAAAACTGTTTTTT. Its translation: CGRRQGDEKLFF.